Listed here is a single T cell receptor (beta chain). These data originate in a study of blood T cell repertoires in COVID-19. On the study more broadly: Samples representing acute and convalescent COVID-19 were sourced from the United States, Italy and Spain.

V dropped 5 bases and J dropped 0; count of bases not matched to a gene: 11. This CDR3 region has 18 residues. In germline, CDR1 is SGHAT, CDR2 FQNNGV. Authors' methods: By means of reference gene primer amplification, nucleated cell counts were estimated. Clones were read by immunoSEQ multiplex PCR, and TCRdb kept only the in-frame ones, dropping some. The DNA was the basis for D and trimming; V, J and clone size are from that table. This sample has more than 100,000 clones, with roughly 84% found just once. The sequence derives from a human donor in a cohort sampled during active or convalescent COVID-19. The sample consisted of peripheral blood. The chain joins TRBV11-2 to TRBJ2-4; 9 nucleotides line up with TRBD2. The CDR3 DNA reads TGTGCCAGCAGCCTCGGAGCGGGGGGCGTACAAGCCAAAAACATTCAGTACTTC. This translates into CASSLGAGGVQAKNIQYF.